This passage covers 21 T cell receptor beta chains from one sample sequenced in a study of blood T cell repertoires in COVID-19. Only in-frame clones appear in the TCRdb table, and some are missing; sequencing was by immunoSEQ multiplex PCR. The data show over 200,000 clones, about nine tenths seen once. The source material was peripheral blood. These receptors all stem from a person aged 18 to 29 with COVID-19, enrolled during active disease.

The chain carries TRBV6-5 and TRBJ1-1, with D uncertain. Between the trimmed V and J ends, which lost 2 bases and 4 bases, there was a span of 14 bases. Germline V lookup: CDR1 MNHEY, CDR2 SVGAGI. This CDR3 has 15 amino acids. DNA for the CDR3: TGTGCCAGCAGTTACAGGGAGGGCGTGGGCACTGAAGCTTTCTTT. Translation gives CASSYREGVGTEAFF.

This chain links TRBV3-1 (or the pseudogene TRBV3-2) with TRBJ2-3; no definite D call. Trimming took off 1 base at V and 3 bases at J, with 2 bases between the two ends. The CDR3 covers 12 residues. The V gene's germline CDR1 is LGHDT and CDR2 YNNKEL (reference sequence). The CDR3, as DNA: TGTGCCAGCAGCCAAGTAACAGATACGCAGTATTTT. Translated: CASSQVTDTQYF.

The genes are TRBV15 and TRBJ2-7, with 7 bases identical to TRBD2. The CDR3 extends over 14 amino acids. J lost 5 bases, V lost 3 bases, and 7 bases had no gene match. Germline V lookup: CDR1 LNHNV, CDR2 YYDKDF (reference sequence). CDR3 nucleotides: TGTGCCACCAGCAGGGCGGGAGCCTTCGACGAGCAGTACTTC. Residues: CATSRAGAFDEQYF. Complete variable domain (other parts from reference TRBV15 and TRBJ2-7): DAMVIQNPRYQVTQFGKPVTLSCSQTLNHNVMYWYQQKSSQAPKLLFHYYDKDFNNEADTPDNFQSRRPNTSFCFLDIRSPGLGDTAMYLCATSRAGAFDEQYFGPGTRLTVT.

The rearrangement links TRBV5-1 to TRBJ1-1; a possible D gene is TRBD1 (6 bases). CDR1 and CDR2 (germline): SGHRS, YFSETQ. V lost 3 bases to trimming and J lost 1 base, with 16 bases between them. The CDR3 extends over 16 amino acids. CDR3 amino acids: CASSYTGRGTNTEAFF. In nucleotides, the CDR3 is TGCGCCAGCAGCTATACAGGGCGGGGGACGAACACTGAAGCTTTCTTT. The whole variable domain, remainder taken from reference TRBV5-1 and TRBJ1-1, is KAGVTQTPRYLIKTRGQQVTLSCSPISGHRSVSWYQQTPGQGLQFLFEYFSETQRNKGNFPGRFSGRQFSNSRSEMNVSTLELGDSALYLCASSYTGRGTNTEAFFGQGTRLTVV.

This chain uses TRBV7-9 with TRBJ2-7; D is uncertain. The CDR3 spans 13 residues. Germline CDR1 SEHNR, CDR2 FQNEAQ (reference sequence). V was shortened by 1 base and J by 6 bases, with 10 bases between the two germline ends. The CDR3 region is CASSLGLRGEQYF. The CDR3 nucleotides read TGTGCCAGCAGCTTAGGGCTTCGAGGCGAGCAGTACTTC.

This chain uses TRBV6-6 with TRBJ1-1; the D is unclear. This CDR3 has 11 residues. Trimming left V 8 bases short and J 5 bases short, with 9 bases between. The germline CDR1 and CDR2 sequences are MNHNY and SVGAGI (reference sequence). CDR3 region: CASDSPTEAFF. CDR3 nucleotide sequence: TGTGCCAGCGACTCCCCGACTGAAGCTTTCTTT.

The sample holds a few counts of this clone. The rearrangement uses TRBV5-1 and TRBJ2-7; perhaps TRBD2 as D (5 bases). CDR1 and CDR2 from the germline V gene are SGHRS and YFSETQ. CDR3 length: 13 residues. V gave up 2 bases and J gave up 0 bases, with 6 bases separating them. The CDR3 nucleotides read TGCGCCAGCAGCTTAGCGGCCTCCTACGAGCAGTACTTC. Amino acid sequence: CASSLAASYEQYF.

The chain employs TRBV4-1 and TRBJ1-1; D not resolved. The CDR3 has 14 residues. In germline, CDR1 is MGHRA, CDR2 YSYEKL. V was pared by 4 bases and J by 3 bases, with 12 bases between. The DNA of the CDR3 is TGCGCCAGCAGCCCCCCGGGGAGGGACACTGAAGCTTTCTTT. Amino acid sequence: CASSPPGRDTEAFF.

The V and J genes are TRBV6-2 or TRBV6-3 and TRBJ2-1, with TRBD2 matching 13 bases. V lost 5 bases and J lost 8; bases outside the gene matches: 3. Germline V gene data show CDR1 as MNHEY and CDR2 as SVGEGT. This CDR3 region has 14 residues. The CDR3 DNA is TGTGCCAGCAGTCGGACTAGCGGGAGCTATGAGCAGTTCTTC. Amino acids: CASSRTSGSYEQFF.

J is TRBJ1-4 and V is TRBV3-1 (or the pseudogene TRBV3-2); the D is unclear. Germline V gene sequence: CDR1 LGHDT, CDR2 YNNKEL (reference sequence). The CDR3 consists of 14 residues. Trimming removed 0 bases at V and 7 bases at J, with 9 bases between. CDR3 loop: CASSQDPVAEKLFF. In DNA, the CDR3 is TGTGCCAGCAGCCAAGACCCAGTAGCTGAAAAACTGTTTTTT.

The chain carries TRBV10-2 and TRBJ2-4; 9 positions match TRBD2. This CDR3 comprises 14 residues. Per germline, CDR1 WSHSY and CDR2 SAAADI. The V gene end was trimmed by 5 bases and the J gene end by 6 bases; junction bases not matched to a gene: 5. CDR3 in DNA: TGCGCCAGCAGTAGGGCTAGCGGGGTAAACATTCAGTACTTC. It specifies CASSRASGVNIQYF.

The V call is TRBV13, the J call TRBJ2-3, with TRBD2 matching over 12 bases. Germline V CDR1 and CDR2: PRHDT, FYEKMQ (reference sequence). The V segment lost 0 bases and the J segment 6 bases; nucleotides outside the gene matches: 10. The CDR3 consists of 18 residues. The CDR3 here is CASSLGVGASGGADTQYF. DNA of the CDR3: TGTGCCAGCAGCTTAGGAGTTGGGGCTAGCGGGGGGGCGGATACGCAGTATTTT.

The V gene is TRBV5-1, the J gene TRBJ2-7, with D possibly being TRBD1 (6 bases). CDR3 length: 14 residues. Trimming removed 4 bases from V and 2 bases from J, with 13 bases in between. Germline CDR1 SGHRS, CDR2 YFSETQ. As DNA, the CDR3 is TGCGCCAGCAGCCTCGTGACAGGAGCCTACGAGCAGTACTTC. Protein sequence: CASSLVTGAYEQYF.

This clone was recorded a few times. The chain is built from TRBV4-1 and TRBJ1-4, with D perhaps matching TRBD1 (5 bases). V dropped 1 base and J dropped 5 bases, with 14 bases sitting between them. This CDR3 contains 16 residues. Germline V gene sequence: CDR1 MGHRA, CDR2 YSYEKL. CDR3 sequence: CASSQGRGEWNEKLFF. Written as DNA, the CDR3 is TGCGCCAGCAGCCAAGGGCGGGGGGAATGGAATGAAAAACTGTTTTTT.

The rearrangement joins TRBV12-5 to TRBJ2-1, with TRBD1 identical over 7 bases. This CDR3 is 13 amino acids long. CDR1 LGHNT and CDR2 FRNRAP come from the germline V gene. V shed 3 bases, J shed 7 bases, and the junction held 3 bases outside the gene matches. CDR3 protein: CASGLGTVNEQFF. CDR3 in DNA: TGTGCTAGTGGTTTAGGGACAGTTAATGAGCAGTTCTTC.

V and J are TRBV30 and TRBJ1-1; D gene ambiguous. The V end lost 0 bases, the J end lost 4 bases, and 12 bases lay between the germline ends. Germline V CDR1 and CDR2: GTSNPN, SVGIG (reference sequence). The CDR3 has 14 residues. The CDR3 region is CAWSVLSVSTEAFF. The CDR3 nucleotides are TGTGCCTGGAGTGTGTTGTCGGTAAGCACTGAAGCTTTCTTT.

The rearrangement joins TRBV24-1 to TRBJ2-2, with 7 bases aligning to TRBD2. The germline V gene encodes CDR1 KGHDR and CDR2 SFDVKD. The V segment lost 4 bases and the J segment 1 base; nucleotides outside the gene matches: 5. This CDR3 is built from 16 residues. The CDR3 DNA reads TGTGCCACCAGTGACATAGCGGGCATGAACACCGGGGAGCTGTTTTTT. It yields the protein CATSDIAGMNTGELFF.

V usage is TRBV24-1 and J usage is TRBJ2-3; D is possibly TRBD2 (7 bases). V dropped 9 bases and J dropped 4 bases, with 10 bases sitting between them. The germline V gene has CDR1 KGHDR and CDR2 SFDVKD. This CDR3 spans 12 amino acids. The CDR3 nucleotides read TGTGCCACCCGAGGGGGGGCAGATACGCAGTATTTT. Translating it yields CATRGGADTQYF.

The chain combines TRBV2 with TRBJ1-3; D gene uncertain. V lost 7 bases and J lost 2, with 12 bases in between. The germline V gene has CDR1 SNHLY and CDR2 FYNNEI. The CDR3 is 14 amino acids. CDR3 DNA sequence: TGTGCCAGCATTCCGCGGGGTACTGGAAACACCATATATTTT. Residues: CASIPRGTGNTIYF.

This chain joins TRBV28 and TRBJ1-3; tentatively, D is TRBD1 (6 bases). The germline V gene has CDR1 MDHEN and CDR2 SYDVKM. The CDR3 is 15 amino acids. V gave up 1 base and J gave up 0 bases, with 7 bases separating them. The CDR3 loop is CASSLLTGSGNTIYF. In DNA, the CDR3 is TGTGCCAGCAGTTTATTGACAGGCTCTGGAAACACCATATATTTT.

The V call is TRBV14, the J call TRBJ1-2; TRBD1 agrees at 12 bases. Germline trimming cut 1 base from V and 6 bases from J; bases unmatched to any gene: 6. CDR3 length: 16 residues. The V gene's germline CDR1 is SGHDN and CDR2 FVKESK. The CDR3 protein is CASSQAGTGGIDGYTF. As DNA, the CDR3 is TGTGCCAGCAGCCAAGCGGGGACAGGGGGCATAGATGGCTACACCTTC.